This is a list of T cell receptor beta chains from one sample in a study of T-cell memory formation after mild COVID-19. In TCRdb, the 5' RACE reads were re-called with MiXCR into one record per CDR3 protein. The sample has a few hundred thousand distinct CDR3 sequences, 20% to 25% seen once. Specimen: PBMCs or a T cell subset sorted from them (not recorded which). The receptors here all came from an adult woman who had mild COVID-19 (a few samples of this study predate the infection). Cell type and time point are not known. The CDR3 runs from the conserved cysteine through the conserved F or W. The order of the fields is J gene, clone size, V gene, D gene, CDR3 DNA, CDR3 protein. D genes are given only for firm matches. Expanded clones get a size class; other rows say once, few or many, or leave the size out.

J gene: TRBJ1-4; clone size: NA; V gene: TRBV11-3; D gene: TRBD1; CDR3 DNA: TGTGCCAGCAGCCGAGACAGGGGAGGGACTAATGAAAAACTGTTTTTT; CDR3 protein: CASSRDRGGTNEKLFF
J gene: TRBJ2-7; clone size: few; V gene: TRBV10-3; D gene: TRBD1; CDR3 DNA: TGTGCCACACTAGGACAGGGGTTTTTCTACGAGCAGTACTTC; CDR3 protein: CATLGQGFFYEQYF
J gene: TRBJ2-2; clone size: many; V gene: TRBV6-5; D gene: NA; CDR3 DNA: TGTGCCAGCAGTCCCATTCACAGGCCAAGGTGGACCGGGGAGCTGTTTTTT; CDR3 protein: CASSPIHRPRWTGELFF
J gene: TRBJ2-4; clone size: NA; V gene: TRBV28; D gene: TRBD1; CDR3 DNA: TGTGCCAGCAGTTATCCGGGACAGGGGACCATTCAGTACTTC; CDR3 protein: CASSYPGQGTIQYF
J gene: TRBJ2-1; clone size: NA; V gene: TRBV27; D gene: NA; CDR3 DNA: TGTGCCAGCAGTGTTACTCGCCGAGGGGCTTACAATGAGCAGTTCTTC; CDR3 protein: CASSVTRRGAYNEQFF
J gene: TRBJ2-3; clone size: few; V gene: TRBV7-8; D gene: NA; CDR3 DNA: TGTGCCAGCAGCTCTGGGGGGGCCGTCACAGATACGCAGTATTTT; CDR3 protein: CASSSGGAVTDTQYF
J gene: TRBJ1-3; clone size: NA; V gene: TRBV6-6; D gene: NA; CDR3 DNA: TGTGCCAGCACCTGGTTCGGGCCGAGTTCTGGAAACACCATATATTTT; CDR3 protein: CASTWFGPSSGNTIYF
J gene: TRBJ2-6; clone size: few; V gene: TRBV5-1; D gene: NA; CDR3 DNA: TGCGCCAGCAGCTTGGGGGTAGTCGCAGGCGGGGCCAACGTCCTGACTTTC; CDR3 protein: CASSLGVVAGGANVLTF
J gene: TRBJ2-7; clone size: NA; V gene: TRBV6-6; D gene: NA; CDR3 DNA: TGTGCCAGCGGAAGGGCCTACGAGCAGTACTTC; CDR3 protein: CASGRAYEQYF
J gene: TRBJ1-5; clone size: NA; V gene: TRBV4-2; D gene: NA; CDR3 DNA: TGTGCCAGCAGCCTCTCCGACAGTGGGAATCAGCCCCAGCATTTT; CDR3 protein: CASSLSDSGNQPQHF
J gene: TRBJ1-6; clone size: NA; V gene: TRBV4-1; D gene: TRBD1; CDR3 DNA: TGCGCCAGCAGCCCGACAGGGGGCGGTTCACCCCTCCACTTT; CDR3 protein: CASSPTGGGSPLHF
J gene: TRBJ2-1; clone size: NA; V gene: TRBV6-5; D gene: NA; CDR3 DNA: TGTGCCAGCAGCCGGGGGCTATACAATGAGCAGTTCTTC; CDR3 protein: CASSRGLYNEQFF
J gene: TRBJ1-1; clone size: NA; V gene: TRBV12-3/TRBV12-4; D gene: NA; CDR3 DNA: TGTGCCAGCAAATCAGGGTTTGGGAACACTGAAGCTTTCTTT; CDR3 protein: CASKSGFGNTEAFF
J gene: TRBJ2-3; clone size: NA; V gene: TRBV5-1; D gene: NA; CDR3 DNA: TGCGCCAGCTTCCAGGGGACGCTCACAGATACGCAGTATTTT; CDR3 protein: CASFQGTLTDTQYF
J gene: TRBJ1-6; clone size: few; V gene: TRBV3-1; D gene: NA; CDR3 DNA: TGTGCCAGCAGCCCGTCCGGGGATAACTCACCCCTCCACTTT; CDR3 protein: CASSPSGDNSPLHF
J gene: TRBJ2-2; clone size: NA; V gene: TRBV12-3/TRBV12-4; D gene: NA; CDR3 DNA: TGTGCCAGCAGTTCATACGAGGTGGGAACCGGGGAGCTGTTTTTT; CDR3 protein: CASSSYEVGTGELFF
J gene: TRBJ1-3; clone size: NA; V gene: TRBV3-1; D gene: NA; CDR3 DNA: TGTGCCAGCAGCCAAACCCGCCAGTCTGGAAACACCATATATTTT; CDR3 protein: CASSQTRQSGNTIYF
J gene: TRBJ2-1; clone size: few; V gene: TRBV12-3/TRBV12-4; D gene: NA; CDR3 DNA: TGTGCCAGCAGTGGGGTTGTCAATGAGCAGTTCTTC; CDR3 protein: CASSGVVNEQFF
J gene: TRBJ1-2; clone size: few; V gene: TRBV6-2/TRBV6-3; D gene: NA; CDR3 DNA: TGTGCCAGCAGTGTTGGGGGTGGCTACACCTTC; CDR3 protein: CASSVGGGYTF
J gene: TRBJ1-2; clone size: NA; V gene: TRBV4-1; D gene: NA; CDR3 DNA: TGCGCCAGCAGCCAAGTCACGGGGTCCAGTGGCTACACCTTC; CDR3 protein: CASSQVTGSSGYTF
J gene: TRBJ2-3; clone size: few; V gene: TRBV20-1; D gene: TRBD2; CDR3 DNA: TGCAGTGCTAGAGTAGGAGCGGGGGGGCTTGCAGATACGCAGTATTTT; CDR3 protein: CSARVGAGGLADTQYF
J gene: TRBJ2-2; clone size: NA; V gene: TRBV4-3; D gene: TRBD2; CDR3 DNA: TGCGCCAGCAGCCCGGGGGGGGTGCACACCGGGGAGCTGTTTTTT; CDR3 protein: CASSPGGVHTGELFF
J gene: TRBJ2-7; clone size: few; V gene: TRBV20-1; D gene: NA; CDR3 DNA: TGCAGTGCTAGAGCCCAGGTGTCTGATACCTACTTC; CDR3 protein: CSARAQVSDTYF
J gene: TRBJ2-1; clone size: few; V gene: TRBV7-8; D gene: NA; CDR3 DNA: TGTGCCAGCCGCCCCTCGGACCGCTACAATGAGCAGTTCTTC; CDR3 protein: CASRPSDRYNEQFF
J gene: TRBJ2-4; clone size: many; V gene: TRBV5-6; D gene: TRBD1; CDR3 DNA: TGTGCCAGCAAGAGGACAGGGGCCAAAAACATTCAGTACTTC; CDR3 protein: CASKRTGAKNIQYF